Below are 6 T cell receptor beta chains sequenced from a single sample in a study of cytomegalovirus exposure and HLA in healthy donors. PCR was performed using 60 Vbeta and 13 Jbeta primers. Here immunoSEQ multiplex PCR was the method, and the copy in TCRdb shows in-frame clones only, minus some. The table includes about 110,000 clones, just under 75% detected once. Sequencing was performed on PBMCs. These receptors were taken from a man aged 50-59 years in good health and CMV-seropositive.

This chain's CDR3 is CASSPEGSTEAFF. The CDR3 nucleotides read TGTGCCAGCTCACCAGAAGGGAGTACTGAAGCTTTCTTT. The V and J genes are TRBV18 and TRBJ1-1; unclear D gene. The V gene's germline CDR1 is KGHSH and CDR2 LQKENI. The CDR3 length is 13 residues. V gave up 2 bases and J gave up 5 bases, with 9 bases separating them.

CDR3 sequence: CASRGGTANTEAFF. The DNA of the CDR3 is TGTGCCAGCAGGGGGGGAACAGCAAACACTGAAGCTTTCTTT. The V call is TRBV28, the J call TRBJ1-1, with D possibly TRBD1 on 5 matching bases. Germline CDR1 and CDR2: MDHEN and SYDVKM. The CDR3 contains 14 residues. V lost 6 bases and J 2 bases, leaving 13 bases between the germline ends.

The gene calls are TRBV12-5 and TRBJ2-7; TRBD1 matches 7 bases. CDR1 is LGHNT and CDR2 is FRNRAP in the germline V gene. The CDR3 sequence is 17 residues long. Unmatched junction bases numbered 14, after V lost 1 base and J lost 5 bases. The CDR3 region is CASGLDNLVTGKDEQYF. CDR3 nucleotides: TGTGCTAGTGGTTTGGATAATCTGGTGACAGGGAAAGACGAGCAGTACTTC.

This chain links TRBV5-5 with TRBJ1-2; D gene ambiguous. Per the germline V gene, CDR1 is SGHKS and CDR2 is YYEKEE (reference sequence). CDR3 size: 16 residues. V was cut by 0 bases and J by 4 bases, with 16 bases left in between. The CDR3 DNA is TGTGCCAGCAGCTTGGCCGGCGGGAATACCCTCTATGGCTACACCTTC. Protein sequence: CASSLAGGNTLYGYTF.

The V call is TRBV4-1, the J call TRBJ2-1, with a weak D call TRBD2 (5 bases). The germline V gene encodes CDR1 MGHRA and CDR2 YSYEKL. V lost 4 bases and J 4 bases, leaving 8 bases between the germline ends. The CDR3 runs 13 residues. Here the CDR3 DNA reads TGCGCCAGCAGCCTACTAGTTTACAATGAGCAGTTCTTC. Translation gives CASSLLVYNEQFF.

V usage is TRBV11-2 and J usage is TRBJ1-5, with D possibly being TRBD1 (5 bases). Germline values: CDR1 SGHAT, CDR2 FQNNGV. There are 16 residues in the CDR3. Trimming removed 5 bases from V and 7 bases from J, with 21 bases in between. CDR3 amino acids: CASSPGPPGPAQPQHF. The DNA of the CDR3 is TGTGCCAGCAGCCCGGGCCCCCCAGGGCCGGCCCAGCCCCAGCATTTT.